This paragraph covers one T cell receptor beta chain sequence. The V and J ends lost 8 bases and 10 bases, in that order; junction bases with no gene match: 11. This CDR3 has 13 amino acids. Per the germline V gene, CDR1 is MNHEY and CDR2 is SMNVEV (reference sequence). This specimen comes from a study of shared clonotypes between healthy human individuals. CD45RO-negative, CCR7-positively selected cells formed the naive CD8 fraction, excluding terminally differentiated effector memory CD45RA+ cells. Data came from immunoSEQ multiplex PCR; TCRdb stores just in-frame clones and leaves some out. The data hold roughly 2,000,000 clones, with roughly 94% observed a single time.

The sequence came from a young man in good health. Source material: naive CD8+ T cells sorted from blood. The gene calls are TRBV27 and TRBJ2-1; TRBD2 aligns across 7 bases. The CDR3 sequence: CASGDGGSWEQFF. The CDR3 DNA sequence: TGTGCCAGCGGGGACGGGGGGAGCTGGGAGCAGTTCTTC.